One sample yielded the 24 T cell receptor beta chains listed below, sequenced in a study of human thymus T cells. The repertoire was sequenced with immunoSEQ multiplex PCR; TCRdb's copy has only in-frame clones and lacks some. The table records 55,000 to 85,000 clones, 90% to 95% of them present only once. Resected material from corrective heart surgery provided the thymus tissue analysed. The sequencing sample was made of thymus tissue. These receptors originate from a girl under two years old with a congenital heart defect but otherwise immunologically healthy.

The V call is TRBV15, the J call TRBJ1-3; possibly TRBD1 for D (5 bases). V was pared by 0 bases and J by 2 bases, with 11 bases between. The CDR3 runs 16 residues. Looked up from germline, CDR1 is LNHNV and CDR2 is YYDKDF (reference sequence). CDR3 in amino acids: CATSREEGLTGNTIYF. CDR3 DNA: TGTGCCACCAGCAGAGAAGAGGGACTGACTGGAAACACCATATATTTT. Full variable domain (outside the CDR3, taken from reference TRBV15 and TRBJ1-3): DAMVIQNPRYQVTQFGKPVTLSCSQTLNHNVMYWYQQKSSQAPKLLFHYYDKDFNNEADTPDNFQSRRPNTSFCFLDIRSPGLGDTAMYLCATSREEGLTGNTIYFGEGSWLTVV.

V usage is TRBV10-3 and J usage is TRBJ2-1; TRBD2 matches at 12 bases. With 2 bases clipped from V and 6 bases from J, the junction kept 11 bases outside the gene matches. The CDR3 sequence is 18 residues long. Germline V gene lookup returns CDR1 ENHRY and CDR2 SYGVKD. The CDR3 DNA is TGTGCCATCAGTGAGGGACATCAGACTAGCGGGAGACGCAATGAGCAGTTCTTC. It specifies CAISEGHQTSGRRNEQFF.

This rearrangement joins TRBV19 to TRBJ1-1, with 12 bases aligning to TRBD1. Germline V gives CDR1 LNHDA, CDR2 SQIVND (reference sequence). V lost 5 bases to trimming and J lost 3 bases; unmatched junction nucleotides: 16. The CDR3 is 19 residues long. The CDR3 DNA reads TGTGCCAGTAGTCCCACCCTCGGGACAGGGGGCGTGAAGGACACTGAAGCTTTCTTT. Its protein product is CASSPTLGTGGVKDTEAFF. The full variable domain, rest sourced from reference TRBV19 and TRBJ1-1, is DGGITQSPKYLFRKEGQNVTLSCEQNLNHDAMYWYRQDPGQGLRLIYYSQIVNDFQKGDIAEGYSVSREKKESFPLTVTSAQKNPTAFYLCASSPTLGTGGVKDTEAFFGQGTRLTVV.

The chain carries TRBV29-1 and TRBJ2-3; possibly TRBD1 for D (6 bases). Germline V gene sequence: CDR1 SQVTM, CDR2 ANQGSEA. CDR3 length: 14 residues. Deletions cut 7 bases from V and 3 bases from J, with 17 bases between. The CDR3, as DNA: TGCAGCGGCCTACAGGGAAAGGTGACAGATACGCAGTATTTT. As protein: CSGLQGKVTDTQYF.

This clone was counted once. The chain has TRBV7-9 and TRBJ2-3; TRBD1 is a possible D gene (6 bases). This CDR3 has 17 amino acids. Trimming cost V 1 base and J 6 bases, with 20 bases left between them. Germline-derived CDR1 and CDR2 are SEHNR and FQNEAQ (reference sequence). The CDR3 bases are TGTGCCAGCAGCTTAGGATATAGGGGGAGAGGTAGTGATACGCAGTATTTT. Residues: CASSLGYRGRGSDTQYF.

The chain recombines TRBV5-4 with TRBJ2-1, with TRBD2 matching 11 bases. The CDR3 has 16 amino acids. Per germline, CDR1 SGHNT and CDR2 YYREEE (reference sequence). The V segment lost 1 base and the J segment 8 bases; nucleotides outside the gene matches: 8. The CDR3 region is CASSLSTSGRGDEQFF. CDR3 bases: TGTGCCAGCAGCTTGAGTACTAGCGGGAGAGGCGATGAGCAGTTCTTC.

The chain joins TRBV28 to TRBJ1-1; D is uncertain. Trimming left V 7 bases short and J 0 bases short, with 21 bases between. Germline CDR1 is MDHEN and CDR2 is SYDVKM. The CDR3 is made up of 17 amino acids. The CDR3 reads CASTGSRHSTMNTEAFF. For the CDR3, the DNA is TGTGCCAGCACCGGATCAAGACACTCCACCATGAACACTGAAGCTTTCTTT. Using reference TRBV28 and TRBJ1-1 for the parts outside the CDR3, the full variable domain is DVKVTQSSRYLVKRTGEKVFLECVQDMDHENMFWYRQDPGLGLRLIYFSYDVKMKEKGDIPEGYSVSREKKERFSLILESASTNQTSMYLCASTGSRHSTMNTEAFFGQGTRLTVV.

The chain joins TRBV25-1 to TRBJ2-2; 9 positions match TRBD1. Germline lookup yields CDR1 MGHDK and CDR2 SYGVNS. After removal of 4 bases from V and 13 bases from J, the junction contained 19 bases not matched to a gene. This CDR3 contains 17 residues. The CDR3 DNA reads as TGTGCCAGCAGTGCGAATAACACCGGCGGGACAGGGTGTACGCTGTTTTTT. Protein sequence: CASSANNTGGTGCTLFF. The variable domain in full, completed from reference TRBV25-1 and TRBJ2-2, reads EADIYQTPRYLVIGTGKKITLECSQTMGHDKMYWYQQDPGMELHLIHYSYGVNSTEKGDLSSESTVSRIRTEHFPLTLESARPSHTSQYLCASSANNTGGTGCTLFFGEGSRLTVL.

The chain carries TRBV20-1 and TRBJ2-2; D uncertain. The CDR3 runs to 11 residues. Germline V gene lookup returns CDR1 DFQATT and CDR2 SNEGSKA (reference sequence). The V gene lost 2 bases and the J gene lost 5 bases, with 3 bases spanning the gap. The DNA of the CDR3 is TGCAGTGCTAGAAAAACCGGGGAGCTGTTTTTT. Protein: CSARKTGELFF.

This chain uses TRBV12-5 with TRBJ2-7; 12 bases line up with TRBD2. CDR3 length equals 14 residues. After removal of 6 bases from V and 4 bases from J, the junction contained 4 bases not matched to a gene. Germline CDR1 reads LGHNT; CDR2 reads FRNRAP. Written as DNA, the CDR3 is TGTGCTAGTGGGACTAGCGGGAGTAGGTACGAGCAGTACTTC. Translation: CASGTSGSRYEQYF. Variable domain in full (rest from reference TRBV12-5 and TRBJ2-7): DARVTQTPRHKVTEMGQEVTMRCQPILGHNTVFWYRQTMMQGLELLAYFRNRAPLDDSGMPKDRFSAEMPDATLATLKIQPSEPRDSAVYFCASGTSGSRYEQYFGPGTRLTVT.

The chain links TRBV7-9 to TRBJ1-1; D gene ambiguous. CDR1 and CDR2 from the germline V gene are SEHNR and FQNEAQ (reference sequence). This CDR3 comprises 16 residues. With 4 bases removed from V and 2 bases from J, the gap between germline ends came to 17 bases. CDR3 bases: TGTGCCAGCAGCTCGCTCCCCGGGCGAGGAAACACTGAAGCTTTCTTT. Translated, it gives CASSSLPGRGNTEAFF.

J is TRBJ1-1 and V is TRBV30; D is undetermined. This CDR3 comprises 14 residues. The germline V and J ends were trimmed by 0 bases and 1 base, with 9 bases remaining between them. Looked up from germline, CDR1 is GTSNPN and CDR2 is SVGIG (reference sequence). CDR3 in amino acids: CAWSVEGQNTEAFF. In nucleotides, the CDR3 is TGTGCCTGGAGTGTGGAAGGCCAGAACACTGAAGCTTTCTTT. The variable domain in full, completed from reference TRBV30 and TRBJ1-1, reads SQTIHQWPATLVQPVGSPLSLECTVEGTSNPNLYWYRQAAGRGLQLLFYSVGIGQISSEVPQNLSASRPQDRQFILSSKKLLLSDSGFYLCAWSVEGQNTEAFFGQGTRLTVV.

In nucleotides, the CDR3 is TGTGCCAGCGGGGTGGGTAGCGGACACAATGAGCAGTTCTTC. It encodes CASGVGSGHNEQFF. The V and J genes are TRBV6-5 and TRBJ2-1; a weak D match, TRBD2 (6 bases). V dropped 8 bases and J dropped 5 bases, with 16 bases sitting between them. CDR3 length: 14 residues. Germline lookup yields CDR1 MNHEY and CDR2 SVGAGI.

This sequence joins TRBV19 and TRBJ2-2; TRBD1 is a possible D gene (5 bases). V lost 4 bases to trimming and J lost 3 bases, with 15 bases between them. Germline V gives CDR1 LNHDA, CDR2 SQIVND (reference sequence). The CDR3 spans 16 residues. CDR3 region: CASSTPPRQHTGELFF. For the CDR3, the DNA is TGTGCCAGTAGTACCCCCCCGCGACAGCACACCGGGGAGCTGTTTTTT.

The rearrangement links TRBV5-6 to TRBJ2-7, with 15 bases aligning to TRBD2. V was pared by 4 bases and J by 8 bases, with 19 bases of the junction left unmatched. CDR3 length: 19 residues. Germline loops: CDR1 SGHDT, CDR2 YYEEEE. CDR3 DNA sequence: TGTGCCAGCAGCGCCGGGACTAGCGGGAGGCCTCCACCTTCTACCAAGCAGTACTTC. It encodes CASSAGTSGRPPPSTKQYF.

This chain connects TRBV19 to TRBJ2-1; 10 bases fit TRBD2. The CDR3 is 22 amino acids. Per germline, CDR1 LNHDA and CDR2 SQIVND (reference sequence). V lost 3 bases to trimming and J lost 1 base; unmatched junction nucleotides: 21. The DNA for the CDR3 is TGTGCCAGTAGTATGATCTTTGGGGGGCTAGCGGGAGTCTGGGTGTCCTACAATGAGCAGTTCTTC. Its translation is CASSMIFGGLAGVWVSYNEQFF.

The rearrangement joins TRBV28 to TRBJ2-6, with D tentatively TRBD2 (5 bases). The CDR3 extends over 15 amino acids. V was cut by 4 bases and J by 0 bases, with 7 bases left in between. The germline V gene has CDR1 MDHEN and CDR2 SYDVKM. CDR3 residues: CASSSRGSGANVLTF. The CDR3 region has the DNA TGTGCCAGCAGTTCACGGGGCTCTGGGGCCAACGTCCTGACTTTC.

The gene calls are TRBV18 and TRBJ1-5, with a weak D call TRBD1 (5 bases). The CDR3 covers 14 residues. Germline V gene sequence: CDR1 KGHSH, CDR2 LQKENI. V lost 3 bases and J lost 6, with 12 bases in between. CDR3: CASSPLQGTQPQHF. The CDR3 DNA follows: TGTGCCAGCTCACCGCTACAAGGGACTCAGCCCCAGCATTTT.

V usage is TRBV5-4 and J usage is TRBJ2-3; 8 bases line up with TRBD1. V shed 1 base and J 7 bases; nucleotides not matched to a gene: 11. The germline CDR1 and CDR2 sequences are SGHNT and YYREEE (reference sequence). This CDR3 contains 16 residues. The CDR3 coding sequence is TGTGCCAGCAGCTTGAGGCAGGCGACAGGGGCGAATACGCAGTATTTT. This translates into CASSLRQATGANTQYF.

The chain recombines TRBV5-6 with TRBJ2-7; TRBD2 aligns across 10 bases. Germline V lookup: CDR1 SGHDT, CDR2 YYEEEE. The CDR3 runs 18 residues. The junction had 15 bases not matched to a gene; V was cut back by 4 bases and J by 2 bases. The CDR3 region has the DNA TGTGCCAGCAGCCAGACCGGGACTAGCGCCCGAACGACCTACGAGCAGTACTTC. Amino acid sequence: CASSQTGTSARTTYEQYF. The full variable domain, its missing parts supplied by reference TRBV5-6 and TRBJ2-7, is DAGVTQSPTHLIKTRGQQVTLRCSPKSGHDTVSWYQQALGQGPQFIFQYYEEEERQRGNFPDRFSGHQFPNYSSELNVNALLLGDSALYLCASSQTGTSARTTYEQYFGPGTRLTVT.

The chain employs TRBV19 and TRBJ1-5; 8 positions agree with TRBD1. CDR1 LNHDA and CDR2 SQIVND come from the germline V gene (reference sequence). The ends lost 4 bases at V and 0 bases at J; junction bases unmatched: 11. The CDR3 contains 18 residues. The DNA of the CDR3 is TGTGCCAGTAGTACCCCGGCCCCGGACAGGGATAGCAATCAGCCCCAGCATTTT. This encodes CASSTPAPDRDSNQPQHF.

The V call is TRBV5-4, the J call TRBJ2-7; D may be TRBD1 or TRBD2 (6 bases each). The J call may be wrong; the DNA end is better matched by TRBJ2-5. This CDR3 has 17 residues. Per the germline V gene, CDR1 is SGHNT and CDR2 is YYREEE (reference sequence). CDR3 nucleotide sequence: TGTGCCAGCACCCCTCGGGGGCAGGAAGTCTTTGAGGAGACCCAGTACTTC. Translation gives CASTPRGQEVFEETQYF.

The J gene is TRBJ2-1, the V gene TRBV6-5, with 7 bases fitting TRBD1. Germline CDR1 reads MNHEY; CDR2 reads SVGAGI. The CDR3 consists of 14 residues. The V gene end was trimmed by 2 bases and the J gene end by 6 bases; junction bases not matched to a gene: 4. In nucleotides, the CDR3 is TGTGCCAGCAGTTACGAGGGGGCCTCCAATGAGCAGTTCTTC. Protein sequence: CASSYEGASNEQFF.

A single count supports this clone. The chain links TRBV28 to TRBJ2-3; TRBD1 is a possible D gene (7 bases). There are 18 residues in the CDR3. Germline CDR1 is MDHEN and CDR2 is SYDVKM. V was pared by 1 base and J by 6 bases, with 23 bases between. The CDR3 DNA sequence: TGTGCCAGCAGTTTATTGCCGGACGAGGAGGGGGCCCGTGATACGCAGTATTTT. Protein product: CASSLLPDEEGARDTQYF. Combining the CDR3 with reference TRBV28 and TRBJ2-3 gives the whole variable domain DVKVTQSSRYLVKRTGEKVFLECVQDMDHENMFWYRQDPGLGLRLIYFSYDVKMKEKGDIPEGYSVSREKKERFSLILESASTNQTSMYLCASSLLPDEEGARDTQYFGPGTRLTVL.